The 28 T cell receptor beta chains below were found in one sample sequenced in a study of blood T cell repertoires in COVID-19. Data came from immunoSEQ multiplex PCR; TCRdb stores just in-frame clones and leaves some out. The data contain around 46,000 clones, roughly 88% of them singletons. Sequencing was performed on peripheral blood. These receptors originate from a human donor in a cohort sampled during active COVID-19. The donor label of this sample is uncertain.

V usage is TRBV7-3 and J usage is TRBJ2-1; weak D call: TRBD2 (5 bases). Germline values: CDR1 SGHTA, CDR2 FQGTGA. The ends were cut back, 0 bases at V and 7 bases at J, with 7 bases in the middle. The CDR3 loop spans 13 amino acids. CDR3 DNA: TGTGCCAGCAGCTTAACACTAGATAATGAGCAGTTCTTC. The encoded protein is CASSLTLDNEQFF. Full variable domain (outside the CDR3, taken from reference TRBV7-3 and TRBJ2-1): GAGVSQTPSNKVTEKGKYVELRCDPISGHTALYWYRQSLGQGPEFLIYFQGTGAADDSGLPNDRFFAVRPEGSVSTLKIQRTERGDSAVYLCASSLTLDNEQFFGPGTRLTVL.

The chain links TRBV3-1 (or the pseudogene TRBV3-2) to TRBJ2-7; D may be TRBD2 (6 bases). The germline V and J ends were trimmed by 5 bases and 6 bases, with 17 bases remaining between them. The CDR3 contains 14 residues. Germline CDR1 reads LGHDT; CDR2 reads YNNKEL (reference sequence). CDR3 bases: TGTGCCAGCAGCGACCGGAGGTTGGGGGGCGAGCAGTACTTC. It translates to CASSDRRLGGEQYF.

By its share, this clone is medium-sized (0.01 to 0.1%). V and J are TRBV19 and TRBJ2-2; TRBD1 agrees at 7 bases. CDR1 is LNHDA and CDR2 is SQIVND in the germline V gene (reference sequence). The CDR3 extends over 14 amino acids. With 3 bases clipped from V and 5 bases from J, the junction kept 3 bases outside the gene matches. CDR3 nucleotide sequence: TGTGCCAGTAGTATCACAGGGGTTACCGGGGAGCTGTTTTTT. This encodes CASSITGVTGELFF.

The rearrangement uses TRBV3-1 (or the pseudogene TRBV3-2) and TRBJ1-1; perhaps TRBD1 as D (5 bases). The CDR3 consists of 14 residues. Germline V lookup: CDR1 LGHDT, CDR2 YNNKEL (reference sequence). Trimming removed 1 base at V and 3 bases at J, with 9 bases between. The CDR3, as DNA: TGTGCCAGCAGCCAAGGTTGGGGGGACACTGAAGCTTTCTTT. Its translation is CASSQGWGDTEAFF.

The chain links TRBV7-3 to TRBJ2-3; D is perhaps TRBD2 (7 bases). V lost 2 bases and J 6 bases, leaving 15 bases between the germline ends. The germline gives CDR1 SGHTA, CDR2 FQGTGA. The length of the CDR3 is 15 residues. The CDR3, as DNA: TGTGCCAGCAGCTTAGGCGGGGGCTCCGGGGATACGCAGTATTTT. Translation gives CASSLGGGSGDTQYF.

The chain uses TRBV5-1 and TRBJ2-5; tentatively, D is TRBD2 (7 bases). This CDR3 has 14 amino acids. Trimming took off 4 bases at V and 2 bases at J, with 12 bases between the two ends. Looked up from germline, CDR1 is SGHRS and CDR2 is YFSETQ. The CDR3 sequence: CASSGGALQETQYF. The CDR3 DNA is TGCGCCAGCAGCGGGGGGGCCCTACAAGAGACCCAGTACTTC.

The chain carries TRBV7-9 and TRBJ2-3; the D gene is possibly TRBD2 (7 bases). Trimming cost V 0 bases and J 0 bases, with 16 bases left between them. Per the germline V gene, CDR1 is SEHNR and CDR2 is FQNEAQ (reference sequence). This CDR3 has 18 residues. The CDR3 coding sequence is TGTGCCAGCAGCTTAGCTCCTCCGGGGGGCCTTAGCACAGATACGCAGTATTTT. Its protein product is CASSLAPPGGLSTDTQYF.

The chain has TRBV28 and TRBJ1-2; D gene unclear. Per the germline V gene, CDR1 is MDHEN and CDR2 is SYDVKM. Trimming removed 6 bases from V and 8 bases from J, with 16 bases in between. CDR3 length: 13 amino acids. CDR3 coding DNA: TGTGCCAGCAGGGAAGTTGTGTGGAGGGGCTACACCTTC. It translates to CASREVVWRGYTF.

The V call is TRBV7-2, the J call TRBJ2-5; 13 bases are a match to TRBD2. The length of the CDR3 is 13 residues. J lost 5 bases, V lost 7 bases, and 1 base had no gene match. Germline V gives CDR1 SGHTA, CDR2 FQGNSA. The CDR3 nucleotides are TGTGCCAGCAAGGGACTAGCGGGGGAGACCCAGTACTTC. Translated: CASKGLAGETQYF.

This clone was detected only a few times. The CDR3 region is CASSSLTGLRYEQYF. The CDR3 nucleotides are TGTGCCAGCAGTTCCCTGACAGGGTTGAGATACGAGCAGTACTTC. This chain connects TRBV27 to TRBJ2-7, with 7 bases that match TRBD1. Germline CDR1 and CDR2: MNHEY and SMNVEV (reference sequence). This CDR3 comprises 15 residues. Trimming cost V 4 bases and J 4 bases; bases outside gene matches: 10.

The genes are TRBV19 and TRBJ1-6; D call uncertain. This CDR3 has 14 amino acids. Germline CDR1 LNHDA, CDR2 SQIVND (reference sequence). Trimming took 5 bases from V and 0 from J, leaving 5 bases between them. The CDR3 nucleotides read TGTGCCAGTAGTTTTAGCTCCTATAATTCACCCCTCCACTTT. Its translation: CASSFSSYNSPLHF.

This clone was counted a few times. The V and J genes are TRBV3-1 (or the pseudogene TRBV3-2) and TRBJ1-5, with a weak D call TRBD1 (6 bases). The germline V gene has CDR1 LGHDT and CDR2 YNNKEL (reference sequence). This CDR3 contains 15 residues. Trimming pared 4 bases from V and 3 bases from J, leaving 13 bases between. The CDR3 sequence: CASSPNGQTNQPQHF. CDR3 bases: TGTGCCAGCAGCCCCAACGGACAGACCAATCAGCCCCAGCATTTT.

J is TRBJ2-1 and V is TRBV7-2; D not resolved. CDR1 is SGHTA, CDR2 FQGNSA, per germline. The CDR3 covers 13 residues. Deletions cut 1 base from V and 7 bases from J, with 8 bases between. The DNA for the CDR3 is TGTGCCAGCAGCTTAGGTCTTCTGAATGAGCAGTTCTTC. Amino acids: CASSLGLLNEQFF.

The DNA for the CDR3 is TGTGCCAGCAGTTCCGGGACAATTTATGGAAACACCATATATTTT. As protein: CASSSGTIYGNTIYF. The chain joins TRBV13 to TRBJ1-3; D might be TRBD1 (6 bases). V was pared by 6 bases and J by 3 bases, with 15 bases between. CDR3 length: 15 amino acids. The V gene's germline CDR1 is PRHDT and CDR2 FYEKMQ (reference sequence).

CDR3 sequence: CATSRDTGVGQPQHF. Here the CDR3 DNA reads TGTGCCACCAGCAGAGATACGGGGGTCGGTCAGCCCCAGCATTTT. The genes are TRBV15 and TRBJ1-5; D possibly corresponds to TRBD1 (5 bases). The germline V and J ends were trimmed by 0 bases and 6 bases, with 12 bases remaining between them. This CDR3 spans 15 amino acids. Germline loops: CDR1 LNHNV, CDR2 YYDKDF (reference sequence).

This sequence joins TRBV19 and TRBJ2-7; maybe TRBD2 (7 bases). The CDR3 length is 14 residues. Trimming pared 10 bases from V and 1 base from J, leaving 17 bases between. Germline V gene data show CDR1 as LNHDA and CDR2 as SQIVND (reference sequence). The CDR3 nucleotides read TGTGCCACCTCCTTAGGGAGGGGGTCCTACGAGCAGTACTTC. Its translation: CATSLGRGSYEQYF.

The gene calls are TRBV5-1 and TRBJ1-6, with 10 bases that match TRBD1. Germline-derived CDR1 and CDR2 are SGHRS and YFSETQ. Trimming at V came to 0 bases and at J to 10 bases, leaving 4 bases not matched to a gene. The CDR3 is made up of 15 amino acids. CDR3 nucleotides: TGCGCCAGCAGCTTGGGCGGACAGGGGGAATCACCCCTCCACTTT. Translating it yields CASSLGGQGESPLHF.

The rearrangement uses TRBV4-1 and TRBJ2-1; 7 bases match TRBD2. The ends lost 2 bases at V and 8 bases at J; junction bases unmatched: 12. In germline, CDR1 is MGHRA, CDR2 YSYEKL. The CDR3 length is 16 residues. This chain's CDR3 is CASSQQRGGLVYEQFF. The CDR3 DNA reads TGCGCCAGCAGCCAACAGCGGGGAGGGTTAGTTTATGAGCAGTTCTTC.

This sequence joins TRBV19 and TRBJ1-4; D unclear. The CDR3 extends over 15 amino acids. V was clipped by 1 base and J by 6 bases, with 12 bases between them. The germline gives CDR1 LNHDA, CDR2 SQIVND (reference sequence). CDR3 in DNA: TGTGCCAGTAGTATAGCGGGGATGGATGATGAAAAACTGTTTTTT. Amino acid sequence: CASSIAGMDDEKLFF.

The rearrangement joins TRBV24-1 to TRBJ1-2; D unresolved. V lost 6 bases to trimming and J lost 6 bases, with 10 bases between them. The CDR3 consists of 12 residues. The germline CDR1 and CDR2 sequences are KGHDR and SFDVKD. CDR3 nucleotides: TGTGCCACCAGTCCCGACAAGAATGGCTACACCTTC. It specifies CATSPDKNGYTF.

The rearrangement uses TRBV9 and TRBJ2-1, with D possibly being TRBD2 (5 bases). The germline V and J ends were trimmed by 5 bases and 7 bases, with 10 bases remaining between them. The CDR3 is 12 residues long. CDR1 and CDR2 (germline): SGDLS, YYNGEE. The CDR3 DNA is TGTGCCAGCAGAGGGCCGGGAAATGAGCAGTTCTTC. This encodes CASRGPGNEQFF.

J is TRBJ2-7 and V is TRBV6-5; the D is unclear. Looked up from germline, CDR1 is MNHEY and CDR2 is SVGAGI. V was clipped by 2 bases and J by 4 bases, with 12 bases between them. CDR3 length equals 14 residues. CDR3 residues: CASSYSSTLYEQYF. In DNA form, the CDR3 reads TGTGCCAGCAGTTACAGTAGTACGCTTTACGAGCAGTACTTC.

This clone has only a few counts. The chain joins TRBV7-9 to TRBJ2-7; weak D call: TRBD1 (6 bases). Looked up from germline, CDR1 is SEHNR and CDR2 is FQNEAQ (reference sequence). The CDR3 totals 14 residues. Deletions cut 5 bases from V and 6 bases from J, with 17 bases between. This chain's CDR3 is CASSELGQNSEQYF. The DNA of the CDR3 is TGTGCCAGCAGCGAACTGGGACAAAATAGCGAGCAGTACTTC.

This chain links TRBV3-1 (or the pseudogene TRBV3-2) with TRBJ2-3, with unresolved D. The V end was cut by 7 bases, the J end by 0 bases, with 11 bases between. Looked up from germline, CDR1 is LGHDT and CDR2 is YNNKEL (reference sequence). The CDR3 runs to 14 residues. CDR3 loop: CASTRDTSTDTQYF. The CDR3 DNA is TGTGCCAGCACCCGTGACACTAGCACAGATACGCAGTATTTT.

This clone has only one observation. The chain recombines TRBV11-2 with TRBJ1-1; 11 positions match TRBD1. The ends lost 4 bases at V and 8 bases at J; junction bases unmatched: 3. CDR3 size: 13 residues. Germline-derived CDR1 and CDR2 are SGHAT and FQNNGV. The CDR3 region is CASSSRDRGEAFF. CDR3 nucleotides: TGTGCCAGCAGCTCCAGGGACAGGGGGGAAGCTTTCTTT.

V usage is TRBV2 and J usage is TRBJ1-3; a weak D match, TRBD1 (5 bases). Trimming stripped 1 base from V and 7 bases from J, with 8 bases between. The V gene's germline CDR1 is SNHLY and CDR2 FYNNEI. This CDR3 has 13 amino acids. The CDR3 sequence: CASSEGGSNTIYF. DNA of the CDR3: TGTGCCAGCAGTGAAGGGGGCAGTAACACCATATATTTT.

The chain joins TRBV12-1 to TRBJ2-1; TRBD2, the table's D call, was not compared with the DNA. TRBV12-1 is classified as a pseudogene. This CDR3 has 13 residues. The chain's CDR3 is CASSPTTIDEQFF. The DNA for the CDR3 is TGTGCCAGCAGCCCCACTACGATTGATGAGCAGTTCTTC.

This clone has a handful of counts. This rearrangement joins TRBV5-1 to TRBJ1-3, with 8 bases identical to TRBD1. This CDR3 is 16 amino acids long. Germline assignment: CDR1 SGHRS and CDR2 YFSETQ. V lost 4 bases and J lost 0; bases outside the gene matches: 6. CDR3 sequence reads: CASSTRTGGSGNTIYF. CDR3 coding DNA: TGCGCCAGCAGCACAAGAACAGGGGGCTCTGGAAACACCATATATTTT.